The rows below give T cell receptor beta chains drawn from one sample of a study of identical twins. TCRdb recomputed calls from the 5' RACE reads with MiXCR, one row per CDR3 protein. The sample has hundreds of thousands of distinct CDR3 sequences, around 10% seen once. The source material was memory (CD45RO+) T cells sorted from blood. These receptor sequences come from a woman aged 18-30 years in good health. Both conserved end residues are part of each CDR3. The D gene is left open where the match is weak. Not all rows give a size; the values are once, few, many and, for expanded clones, a class.

abundance	v_gene	d_gene	j_gene	CDR3nt	CDR3aa
.	TRBV6-1	.	TRBJ1-6	TGTGCCAGCAGTGAAAGGCGCAGGGGCATTGAGCCCCTCCACTTT	CASSERRRGIEPLHF
few	TRBV20-1	.	TRBJ2-5	TGCAGTGCTAGTACAAAAGAGACCCAGTACTTC	CSASTKETQYF
many	TRBV20-1	.	TRBJ2-3	TGCAGTGCCAACCCCGACAGGCCACCCACAGATACGCAGTATTTT	CSANPDRPPTDTQYF
few	TRBV7-9	.	TRBJ2-3	TGTGCCAGCAGCGCACAGCTAGCGCTTAGCACAGATACGCAGTATTTT	CASSAQLALSTDTQYF
.	TRBV7-2	.	TRBJ2-7	TGTGCCAGCAGCTTACGGCTTTACGAGCAGTACTTC	CASSLRLYEQYF
few	TRBV5-1	TRBD1	TRBJ2-1	TGCGCCAGCAGCGCGACAGGGAATCCCTACAATGAGCAGTTCTTC	CASSATGNPYNEQFF
.	TRBV10-3	.	TRBJ1-4	TGTGCCATCAGTGATGGCAGGGCCCTGTTTTTT	CAISDGRALFF
many	TRBV20-1	TRBD2	TRBJ2-1	TGCAGTGCCGCCGGGACTAGCCTGAGGTATGAGCAGTTCTTC	CSAAGTSLRYEQFF
many	TRBV20-1	TRBD2	TRBJ2-5	TGCAGTGCTAGGGGCGGGGGGCAGGAAGAGACCCAGTACTTC	CSARGGGQEETQYF
few	TRBV2	.	TRBJ2-1	TGTGCCAGCAGGCCCGGCGGTAGTGAGCAGTTCTTC	CASRPGGSEQFF
few	TRBV6-2/TRBV6-3	.	TRBJ2-1	TGTGCCAGCAGTTACTTGAATGAGCAGTTCTTC	CASSYLNEQFF